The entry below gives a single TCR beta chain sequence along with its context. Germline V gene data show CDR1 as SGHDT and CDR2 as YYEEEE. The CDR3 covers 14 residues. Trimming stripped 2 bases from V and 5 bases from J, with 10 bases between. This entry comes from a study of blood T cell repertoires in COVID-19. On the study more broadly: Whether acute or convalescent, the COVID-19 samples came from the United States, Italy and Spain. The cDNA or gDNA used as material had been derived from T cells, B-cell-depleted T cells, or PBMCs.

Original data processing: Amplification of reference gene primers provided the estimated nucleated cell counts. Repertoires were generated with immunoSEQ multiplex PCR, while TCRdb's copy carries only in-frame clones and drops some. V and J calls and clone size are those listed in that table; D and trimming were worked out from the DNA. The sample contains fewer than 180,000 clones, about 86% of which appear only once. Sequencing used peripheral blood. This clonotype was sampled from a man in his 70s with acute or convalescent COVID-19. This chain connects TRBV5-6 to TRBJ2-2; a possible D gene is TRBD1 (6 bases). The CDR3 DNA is TGTGCCAGCAGCTTTGAAAGGGGGACCGGGGAGCTGTTTTTT. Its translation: CASSFERGTGELFF.